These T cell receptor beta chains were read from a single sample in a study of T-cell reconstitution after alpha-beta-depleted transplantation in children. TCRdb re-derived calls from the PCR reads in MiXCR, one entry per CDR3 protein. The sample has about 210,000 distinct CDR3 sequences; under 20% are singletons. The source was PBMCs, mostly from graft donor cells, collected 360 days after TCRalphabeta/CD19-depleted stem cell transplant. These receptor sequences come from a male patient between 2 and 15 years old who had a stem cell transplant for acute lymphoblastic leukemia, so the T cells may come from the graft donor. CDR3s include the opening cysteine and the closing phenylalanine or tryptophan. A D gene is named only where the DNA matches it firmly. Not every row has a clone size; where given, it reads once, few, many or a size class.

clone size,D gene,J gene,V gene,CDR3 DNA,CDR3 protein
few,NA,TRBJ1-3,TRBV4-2,TGTGCCAGCAGCCAAGAGAACGCCGGTGACACCATATATTTT,CASSQENAGDTIYF
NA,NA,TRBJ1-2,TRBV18,TGTGCCAGCTCACCAAGTATCGACTATGGCTACACCTTC,CASSPSIDYGYTF
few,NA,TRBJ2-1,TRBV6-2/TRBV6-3,TGTGCCAGCAGCCACGGGCCTATATTGAATGAGCAGTTCTTC,CASSHGPILNEQFF
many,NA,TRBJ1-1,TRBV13,TGTGCCAGCAGCTCTTTGGGGCCTGAAGCTTTCTTT,CASSSLGPEAFF
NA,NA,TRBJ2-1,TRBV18,TGTGCCAGCTCACCAAGAGAGGGAGGTTCCTACAATGAGCAGTTCTTC,CASSPREGGSYNEQFF
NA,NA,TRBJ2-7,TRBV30,TGTGCCCGGCTCCAGGGATCGATCTACGAGCAGTACTTC,CARLQGSIYEQYF
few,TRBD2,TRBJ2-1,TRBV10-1,TGCGCCAGCAGCCCCTTGAGCGGGGCCTACAATGAGCAGTTCTTC,CASSPLSGAYNEQFF
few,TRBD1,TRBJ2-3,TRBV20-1,TGCAGTGCGCCCAAGGACAGGACAGATACGCAGTATTTT,CSAPKDRTDTQYF
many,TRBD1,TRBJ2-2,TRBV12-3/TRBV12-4,TGTGCCAGCAGCCTGGTGCGCTCCGGGACAGCGAACACCGGGGAGCTGTTTTTT,CASSLVRSGTANTGELFF
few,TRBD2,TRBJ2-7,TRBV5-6,TGTGCCAGCAGCTTGGTCGGACTAGCCTCCTACGAGCAGTACTTC,CASSLVGLASYEQYF
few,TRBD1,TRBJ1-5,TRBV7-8,TGTGCCAGCAGCTTAGGGGACAGGGTATTGTATCGCAATCAGCCCCAGCATTTT,CASSLGDRVLYRNQPQHF
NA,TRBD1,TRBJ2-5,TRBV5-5,TGTGCCAGCAGCCCCGGACAGGGGGCTCCAGAGACCCAGTACTTC,CASSPGQGAPETQYF
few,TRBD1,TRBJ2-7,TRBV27,TGTGCCAGCAGTTTTAGACAGGGATCATACGAGCAGTACTTC,CASSFRQGSYEQYF
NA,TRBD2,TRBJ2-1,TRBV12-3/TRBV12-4,TGTGCCAGCAGTCCAGTACGGGGGGGCCGAAACAATGAGCAGTTCTTC,CASSPVRGGRNNEQFF
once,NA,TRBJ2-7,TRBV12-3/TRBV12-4,TGTGCCAGCGTCGTGGGGCCAGGGGAGCAGTACTTC,CASVVGPGEQYF
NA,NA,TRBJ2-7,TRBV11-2,TGTGCCAGCAGCTCCCCAGGGGACGAGCAGTACTTC,CASSSPGDEQYF
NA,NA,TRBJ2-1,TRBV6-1,TGTGCCAGCAGAACCAGGAGGAGGGGCCCTTACAATGAGCAGTTCTTC,CASRTRRRGPYNEQFF
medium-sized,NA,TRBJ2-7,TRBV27,TGTGCCAGCAGTCTCGGACGGGTTTACGAGCAGTACTTC,CASSLGRVYEQYF
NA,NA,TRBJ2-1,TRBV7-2,TGTGCCAGCAGCTTCCGACGGTGGGTCTCCTACAATGAGCAGTTCTTC,CASSFRRWVSYNEQFF
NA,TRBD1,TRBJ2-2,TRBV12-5,TGTGCTAGCGGGACAGGCACCGGGGAGCTGTTTTTT,CASGTGTGELFF
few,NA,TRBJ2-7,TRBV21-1,TGTGCCAGCAACCAGGGAGGGACCGTACCCTACGAGCAGTACTTC,CASNQGGTVPYEQYF
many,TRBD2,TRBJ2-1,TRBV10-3,TGTGCCATCAGTGAATCAAGCGGGGGGTTCCTGTGGTCCTACAATGAGCAGTTCTTC,CAISESSGGFLWSYNEQFF
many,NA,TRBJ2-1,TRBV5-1,TGCGCCAGCAGCTTAGGGGGTCGGAGCTCCTACAATGAGCAGTTCTTC,CASSLGGRSSYNEQFF
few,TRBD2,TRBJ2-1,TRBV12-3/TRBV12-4,TGTGCCAGCACCTACAGTAGCGGGTACTACAATGAGCAGTTCTTC,CASTYSSGYYNEQFF
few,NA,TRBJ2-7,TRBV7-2,TGTGCCAGCAGCTACCAGGGGGGGAGCTCCTACGAGCAGTACTTC,CASSYQGGSSYEQYF
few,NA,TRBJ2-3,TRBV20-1,TGCAGTGCTAGAGTAAGGTCTAGCACAGATACGCAGTATTTT,CSARVRSSTDTQYF
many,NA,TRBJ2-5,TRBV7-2,TGTGCCAGCAGCTTAAGGAGGGTAGAGACCCAGTACTTC,CASSLRRVETQYF
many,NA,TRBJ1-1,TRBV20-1,TGCAGTGCTTCCCATTTGAACACTGAAGCTTTCTTT,CSASHLNTEAFF
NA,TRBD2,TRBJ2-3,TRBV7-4,TGTGCCACCAGGGGGCGACTAGCGGGGGGTCCGACAGATACGCAGTATTTT,CATRGRLAGGPTDTQYF
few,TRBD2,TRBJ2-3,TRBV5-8,TGTGCCAGCAGACGGGCCGGACTAGCTAGCACAGATACGCAGTATTTT,CASRRAGLASTDTQYF
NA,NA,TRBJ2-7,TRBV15,TGTGCCACCAGCAGAGCAGGCAGGGTTTCCGAGCAGTACTTC,CATSRAGRVSEQYF
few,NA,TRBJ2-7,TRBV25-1,TGTGCCAGCAGTGACGGGCAACGGCAGTACTTC,CASSDGQRQYF
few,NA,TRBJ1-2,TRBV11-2,TGTGCCAGCAGCTTAGGGCCGCCGGTAGATGGCTACACCTTC,CASSLGPPVDGYTF
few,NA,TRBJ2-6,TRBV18,TGTGCCAGCTCACCAACAGGGACTGGGGCCAACGTCCTGACTTTC,CASSPTGTGANVLTF
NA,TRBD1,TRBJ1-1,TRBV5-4,TGTGCCAGCAGTTTGGGTAGGGACAGCGGCAATGAAGCTTTCTTT,CASSLGRDSGNEAFF
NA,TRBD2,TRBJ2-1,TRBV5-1,TGCGCCAGCAGCTTGAAGGGCGGGGGGGTCAATGAGCAGTTCTTC,CASSLKGGGVNEQFF
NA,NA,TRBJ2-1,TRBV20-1,TGCAGTGCCGAACTAAGCTCCTACAATGAGCAGTTCTTC,CSAELSSYNEQFF
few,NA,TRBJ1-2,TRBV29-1,TGCAGCGTTGATGACCTTAAAGGCTACACCTTC,CSVDDLKGYTF
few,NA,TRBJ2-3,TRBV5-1,TGCGCCAGCAGCTTGAACACTTTCACAGATACGCAGTATTTT,CASSLNTFTDTQYF
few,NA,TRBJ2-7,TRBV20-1,TGCAGGGTGAGGCATAGCTCCTACGAGCAGTACTTC,CRVRHSSYEQYF
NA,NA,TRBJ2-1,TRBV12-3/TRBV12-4,TGTGCCAGCAGTTTCCATACGGGGGCGGGGAGTTTCCATGAGCAGTTCTTC,CASSFHTGAGSFHEQFF
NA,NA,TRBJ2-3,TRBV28,TGTGCCAGCAGTTTCCAGGGGATTGGGTATACGCAGTATTTT,CASSFQGIGYTQYF